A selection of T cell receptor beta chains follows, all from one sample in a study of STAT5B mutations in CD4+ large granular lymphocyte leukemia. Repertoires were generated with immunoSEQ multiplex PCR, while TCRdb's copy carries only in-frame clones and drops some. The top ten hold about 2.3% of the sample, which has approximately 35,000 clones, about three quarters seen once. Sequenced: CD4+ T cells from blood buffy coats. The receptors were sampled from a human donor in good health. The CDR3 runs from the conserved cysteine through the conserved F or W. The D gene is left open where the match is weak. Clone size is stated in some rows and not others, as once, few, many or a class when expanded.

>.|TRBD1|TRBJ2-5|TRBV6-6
CASSYSIGQGEETQYF
TGTGCCAGCAGTTACTCGATAGGACAGGGAGAGGAGACCCAGTACTTC
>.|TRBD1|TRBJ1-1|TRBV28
CASSEADRAAFF
TGTGCCAGCAGTGAGGCGGACAGGGCGGCTTTCTTT
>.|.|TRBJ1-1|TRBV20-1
CSARRNTEAFF
TGCAGTGCTAGACGGAACACTGAAGCTTTCTTT
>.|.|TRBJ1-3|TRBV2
CASNLDSGNTIYF
TGTGCCAGCAATCTTGACTCTGGAAACACCATATATTTT
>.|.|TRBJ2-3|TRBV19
CASSMGRERTQYF
TGTGCCAGTAGTATGGGACGGGAGCGGACGCAGTATTTT
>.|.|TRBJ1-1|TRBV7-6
CASSPGTPPGTEAFF
TGTGCCAGCAGCCCAGGGACCCCACCAGGGACTGAAGCTTTCTTT
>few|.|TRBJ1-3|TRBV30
CAGHGVSGNTIYF
TGTGCCGGCCACGGGGTCTCTGGAAACACCATATATTTT
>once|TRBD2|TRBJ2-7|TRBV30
CAWRELAGPRGEQYF
TGTGCCTGGAGGGAACTAGCGGGGCCGAGGGGCGAGCAGTACTTC
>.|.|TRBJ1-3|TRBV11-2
CASSPGGNTIYF
TGTGCCAGCAGCCCCGGGGGAAACACCATATATTTT
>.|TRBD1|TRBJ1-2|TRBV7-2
CASSRRQGASGYTF
TGTGCCAGCAGCCGTCGACAGGGGGCGAGTGGCTACACCTTC
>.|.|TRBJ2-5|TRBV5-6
CASSENRAGETQYF
TGTGCCAGCAGCGAAAACAGGGCCGGGGAGACCCAGTACTTC
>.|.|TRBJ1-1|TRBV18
CASSPPVGGAGDTEAFF
TGTGCCAGCTCACCACCGGTCGGGGGCGCGGGGGACACTGAAGCTTTCTTT
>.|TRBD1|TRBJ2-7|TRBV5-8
CASRGQGDYEQYF
TGTGCCAGCCGCGGACAGGGGGACTACGAGCAGTACTTC
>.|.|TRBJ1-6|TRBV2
CASSATGPGGFSPLHF
TGTGCCAGCAGCGCTACAGGGCCTGGGGGTTTTTCACCCCTCCACTTT
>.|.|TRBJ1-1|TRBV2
CASSVGGISTEAFF
TGTGCCAGCAGTGTTGGGGGAATTAGCACTGAAGCTTTCTTT
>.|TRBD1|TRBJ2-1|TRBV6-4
CASSDSGTGGYNEQFF
TGTGCCAGCAGTGACTCGGGGACAGGAGGGTACAATGAGCAGTTCTTC
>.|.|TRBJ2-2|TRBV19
CASSIVVGGVSGELFF
TGTGCCAGTAGTATAGTCGTCGGCGGAGTGAGCGGGGAGCTGTTTTTT
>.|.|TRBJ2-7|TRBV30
CAFHLVDEQYF
TGTGCCTTCCATTTAGTAGACGAGCAGTACTTC
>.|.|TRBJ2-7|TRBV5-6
CASSLGGGASYEQYF
TGTGCCAGCAGCTTGGGTGGGGGCGCATCCTACGAGCAGTACTTC
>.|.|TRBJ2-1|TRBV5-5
CASSLAVLQGRNEQFF
TGTGCCAGCAGCTTGGCCGTGTTACAAGGGAGGAATGAGCAGTTCTTC
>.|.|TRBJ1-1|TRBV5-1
CASSLVGGTGTEAFF
TGCGCCAGCAGCTTGGTTGGGGGCACTGGCACTGAAGCTTTCTTT
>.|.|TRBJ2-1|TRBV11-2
CASSLGASDGNEQFF
TGTGCCAGCAGCTTAGGGGCTAGTGACGGGAATGAGCAGTTCTTC
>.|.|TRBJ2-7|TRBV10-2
CASSEFVYEQYF
TGCGCCAGCAGTGAGTTTGTCTACGAGCAGTACTTC
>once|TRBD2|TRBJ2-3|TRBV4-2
CASSQVGTSGGELSSTDTQYF
TGTGCCAGCAGCCAAGTTGGGACTAGCGGGGGGGAATTATCTAGCACAGATACGCAGTATTTT
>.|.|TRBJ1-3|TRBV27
CASSLSIGSGNTIYF
TGTGCCAGCAGTTTATCGATAGGCTCTGGAAACACCATATATTTT
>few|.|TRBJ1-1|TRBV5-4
CASSWDLRGLDTEAFF
TGTGCCAGCAGCTGGGATCTTAGAGGGTTGGACACTGAAGCTTTCTTT
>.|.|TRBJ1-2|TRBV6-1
CASSEARGGYYGYTF
TGTGCCAGCAGTGAAGCTAGGGGGGGCTACTATGGCTACACCTTC
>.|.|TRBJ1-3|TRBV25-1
CASSEWRASGNTIYF
TGTGCCAGCAGTGAATGGCGAGCCTCTGGAAACACCATATATTTT
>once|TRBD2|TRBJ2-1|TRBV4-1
CASSQGLAGTKGNEQFF
TGCGCCAGCAGCCAGGGGCTAGCGGGAACTAAAGGTAATGAGCAGTTCTTC
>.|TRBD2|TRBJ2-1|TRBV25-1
CASSLGLAGGWVSNEQFF
TGTGCCAGCAGTCTGGGACTAGCGGGAGGATGGGTTTCCAATGAGCAGTTCTTC
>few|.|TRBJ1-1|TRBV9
CASSVGVGASTEAFF
TGTGCCAGCAGCGTAGGAGTGGGCGCGAGCACTGAAGCTTTCTTT
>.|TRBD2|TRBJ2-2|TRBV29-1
CSVEEFGLAGAGELFF
TGCAGCGTTGAAGAGTTTGGACTAGCGGGGGCCGGGGAGCTGTTTTTT
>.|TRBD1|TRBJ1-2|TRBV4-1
CASSLTGGRRGYTF
TGCGCCAGCAGCCTGACAGGGGGCCGTCGAGGCTACACCTTC
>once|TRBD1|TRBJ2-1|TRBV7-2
CASSLGAGGYNEQFF
TGTGCCAGCAGCTTAGGGGCAGGGGGTTACAATGAGCAGTTCTTC
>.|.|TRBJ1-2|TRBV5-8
CASNSLPGASGYTF
TGTGCCAGCAACTCTCTCCCCGGTGCTAGCGGCTACACCTTC
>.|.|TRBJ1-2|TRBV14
CASSPRPGHYGYTF
TGTGCCAGCAGCCCGCGGCCCGGGCACTATGGCTACACCTTC
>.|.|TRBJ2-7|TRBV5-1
CASSLAGTGEYEQYF
TGCGCCAGCAGCTTGGCTGGGACCGGGGAATACGAGCAGTACTTC
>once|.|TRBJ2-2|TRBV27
CASSLNTGELFF
TGTGCCAGCAGTTTGAACACCGGGGAGCTGTTTTTT
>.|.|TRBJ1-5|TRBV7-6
CASSLYGGRNQPQHF
TGTGCCAGCAGCTTATACGGGGGCAGAAATCAGCCCCAGCATTTT
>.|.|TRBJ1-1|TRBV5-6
CASSLVAWRDTEAFF
TGTGCCAGCAGCTTGGTTGCGTGGCGGGACACTGAAGCTTTCTTT
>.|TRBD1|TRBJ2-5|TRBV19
CASSTGQGGETQYF
TGTGCCAGTAGTACCGGACAGGGAGGAGAGACCCAGTACTTC
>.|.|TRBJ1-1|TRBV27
CASSLWAKNTEAFF
TGTGCCAGCAGTTTATGGGCGAAGAACACTGAAGCTTTCTTT
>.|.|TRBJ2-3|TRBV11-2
CASSLGGAADTQYF
TGTGCCAGCAGCTTAGGGGGAGCGGCAGATACGCAGTATTTT
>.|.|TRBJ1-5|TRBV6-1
CASSLLETQPQHF
TGTGCCAGCAGTCTACTAGAAACCCAGCCCCAGCATTTT
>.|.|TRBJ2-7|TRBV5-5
CASSLVGRSYEQYF
TGTGCCAGCAGCTTGGTGGGGCGGTCCTACGAGCAGTACTTC
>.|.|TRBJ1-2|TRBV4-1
CASSQDSGQGNGYTF
TGCGCCAGCAGCCAAGACTCCGGGCAGGGCAATGGCTACACCTTC
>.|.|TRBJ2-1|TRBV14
CASSQDSWIMQFF
TGTGCCAGCAGCCAAGATTCTTGGATTATGCAGTTCTTC
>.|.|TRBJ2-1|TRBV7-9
CASSLAGTPAYNEQFF
TGTGCCAGCAGCTTAGCCGGGACCCCAGCCTACAATGAGCAGTTCTTC
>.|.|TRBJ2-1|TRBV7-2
CASSPTGGEQFF
TGTGCCAGCAGCCCGACCGGAGGTGAGCAGTTCTTC
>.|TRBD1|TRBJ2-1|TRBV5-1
CASSRDRRSVDEQFF
TGCGCCAGCAGCAGGGACAGACGGTCTGTGGATGAGCAGTTCTTC
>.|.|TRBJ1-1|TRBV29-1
CSVGRSAIQSTEAFF
TGCAGCGTTGGCCGCTCCGCAATCCAGAGCACTGAAGCTTTCTTT
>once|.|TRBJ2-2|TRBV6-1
CASSEAAALGVAGELFF
TGTGCCAGCAGTGAAGCGGCGGCGCTCGGGGTGGCCGGGGAGCTGTTTTTT
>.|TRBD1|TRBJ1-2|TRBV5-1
CASSLRTGDNGYTF
TGCGCCAGCAGCTTGAGGACAGGGGATAATGGCTACACCTTC